Presented here are 32 T cell receptor beta chains from one specimen sequenced in a study of T cells after yellow fever vaccination. Each CDR3 protein is one row after TCRdb ran MiXCR on the 5' RACE reads. The profile covers around 160,000 distinct CDR3 sequences, with approximately 6.8% appearing a single time and around 2.3% taken by the ten largest. The material sequenced was CD4+ T cells sorted from PBMCs, taken roughly 5 days after the first yellow fever vaccination. These receptors all come from a man between 18 and 35 years old who received the YFV17D yellow fever vaccine.

This clonotype appeared a few times. The CDR3 sequence: CASRRQGANNSPLHF. CDR3 nucleotides: TGTGCCAGCAGAAGACAGGGGGCTAATAATTCACCCCTCCACTTT. V gene TRBV6-5 combines with J gene TRBJ1-6, with 10 bases lining up with TRBD1. Germline V gene sequence: CDR1 MNHEY, CDR2 SVGAGI. The CDR3 sequence is 15 residues long. The V gene end was trimmed by 6 bases and the J gene end by 5 bases; junction bases not matched to a gene: 4.

The V and J genes are TRBV27 and TRBJ2-7, with D perhaps assigned TRBD1 or TRBD2 (5 bases each). Trimming cost V 3 bases and J 0 bases, with 9 bases left between them. The CDR3 length is 14 residues. The germline CDR1 and CDR2 sequences are MNHEY and SMNVEV (reference sequence). CDR3 nucleotides: TGTGCCAGCAGTTTTTCCGGGGCCTCCTACGAGCAGTACTTC. Its translation is CASSFSGASYEQYF.

This clonotype has more than one count but fewer than ten. V is TRBV7-2 and J is TRBJ2-1; D is possibly TRBD1 or TRBD2 (6 bases each). The CDR3 covers 14 residues. With 5 bases removed from V and 9 bases from J, the gap between germline ends came to 17 bases. Germline V gives CDR1 SGHTA, CDR2 FQGNSA. CDR3 in amino acids: CASSTGLGGAEQFF. CDR3 in DNA: TGTGCCAGCAGCACAGGACTGGGGGGCGCTGAGCAGTTCTTC.

The table lists this clonotype with many counts. The V gene is TRBV4-1, the J gene TRBJ2-3; D is perhaps TRBD2 (6 bases). The CDR3 is made up of 19 amino acids. Germline V gene lookup returns CDR1 MGHRA and CDR2 YSYEKL. V was shortened by 2 bases and J by 4 bases, with 25 bases between the two germline ends. The CDR3 here is CASSQLGVGSGRPPDTQYF. The DNA of the CDR3 is TGCGCCAGCAGCCAATTAGGGGTTGGTAGCGGACGGCCCCCAGATACGCAGTATTTT.

This clonotype was seen at least ten times. The CDR3: CASSLVGAGSYEQYF. CDR3 bases: TGTGCCAGCAGCTTAGTGGGGGCAGGCTCCTACGAGCAGTACTTC. J is TRBJ2-7 and V is TRBV7-2, with D perhaps TRBD1 (6 bases). The CDR3 contains 15 residues. From germline, CDR1 is SGHTA and CDR2 FQGNSA. V was pared by 1 base and J by 0 bases, with 10 bases between.

Ten or more counts support this clonotype. J is TRBJ2-2 and V is TRBV6-1; D not resolved. From germline, CDR1 is MNHNS and CDR2 SASEGT. The V end lost 5 bases, the J end lost 1 base, and 8 bases lay between the germline ends. CDR3 length: 14 amino acids. The DNA of the CDR3 is TGTGCCAGCAGTCCCCGACAGAACACCGGGGAGCTGTTTTTT. Protein: CASSPRQNTGELFF.

In its sample, this clonotype was seen a few times. V usage is TRBV4-3 and J usage is TRBJ1-5; D might be TRBD1 (5 bases). This CDR3 region has 14 residues. Germline V gene lookup returns CDR1 LGHNA and CDR2 YSLEER. V was trimmed by 8 bases and J by 3 bases, leaving 14 bases between them. Written as DNA, the CDR3 is TGCGCCAGCTCGGAGGGGCTTGCCAATCAGCCCCAGCATTTT. It yields the protein CASSEGLANQPQHF.

This clonotype appeared a few times. The genes are TRBV9 and TRBJ2-3; possibly TRBD1 for D (5 bases). Germline V gene lookup returns CDR1 SGDLS and CDR2 YYNGEE. The CDR3 consists of 15 residues. V shed 2 bases and J shed 2 bases, with 12 bases lying between them. The CDR3 protein is CASSVGAGYTDTQYF. In nucleotides, the CDR3 is TGTGCCAGCAGCGTTGGGGCAGGATACACAGATACGCAGTATTTT. Drawing the rest from reference TRBV9 and TRBJ2-3, the complete variable domain is DSGVTQTPKHLITATGQRVTLRCSPRSGDLSVYWYQQSLDQGLQFLIQYYNGEERAKGNILERFSAQQFPDLHSELNLSSLELGDSALYFCASSVGAGYTDTQYFGPGTRLTVL.

The chain has TRBV5-4 and TRBJ2-3, with 11 bases that match TRBD1. CDR1 and CDR2 (germline): SGHNT, YYREEE (reference sequence). Losses at the gene ends were 5 bases for V and 7 bases for J; bases not matched to a gene: 3. The CDR3 runs to 13 residues. CDR3 nucleotide sequence: TGTGCCAGCAGAGGGACAGGGGGGAATACGCAGTATTTT. The encoded protein is CASRGTGGNTQYF.

This clonotype was counted at least ten times. The chain carries TRBV7-2 and TRBJ2-3; no definite D call. The CDR3 runs 13 residues. The germline V and J ends were trimmed by 1 base and 7 bases, with 9 bases remaining between them. The germline V gene has CDR1 SGHTA and CDR2 FQGNSA. CDR3 sequence reads: CASSLETGNTQYF. Written as DNA, the CDR3 is TGTGCCAGCAGCTTAGAGACTGGCAATACGCAGTATTTT.

The table lists this clonotype with many counts. This chain links TRBV7-2 with TRBJ2-3; no reliable D call. The V gene lost 1 base and the J gene lost 4 bases, with 3 bases spanning the gap. Germline V gives CDR1 SGHTA, CDR2 FQGNSA. The CDR3 covers 12 residues. The CDR3 DNA is TGTGCCAGCAGCTTAGATCCAGATACGCAGTATTTT. Encoded protein: CASSLDPDTQYF.

This clonotype was observed at least ten times. V usage is TRBV6-5 and J usage is TRBJ2-7, with a weak D call TRBD2 (7 bases). This CDR3 has 14 residues. The ends were cut back, 7 bases at V and 3 bases at J, with 16 bases in the middle. Looked up from germline, CDR1 is MNHEY and CDR2 is SVGAGI. The CDR3 sequence: CASKRGAGDYEQYV. The CDR3, as DNA: TGTGCCAGCAAACGGGGGGCGGGGGACTACGAGCAGTACGTC.

V gene TRBV7-9 combines with J gene TRBJ2-7; maybe TRBD2 (6 bases). The germline gives CDR1 SEHNR, CDR2 FQNEAQ (reference sequence). This CDR3 has 16 residues. Trimming stripped 3 bases from V and 0 bases from J, with 15 bases between. CDR3 amino acids: CASSFGGSSPSYEQYV. The DNA of the CDR3 is TGTGCCAGCAGCTTCGGGGGATCTTCCCCCTCCTACGAGCAGTACGTC.

This clonotype is deemed medium-sized. This chain connects TRBV12-3 or TRBV12-4 to TRBJ1-4; D remains unclear. The CDR3 sequence is 14 residues long. Trimming took off 3 bases at V and 3 bases at J, with 8 bases between the two ends. Written as DNA, the CDR3 is TGTGCCAGCAGTTTCTCCGCGGCTAATGAAAAACTGTTTTTT. Amino acid sequence: CASSFSAANEKLFF.

There are many counts of this clonotype. The chain recombines TRBV12-3 or TRBV12-4 with TRBJ2-4; 12 positions agree with TRBD2. The CDR3 runs 14 residues. V dropped 4 bases and J dropped 9; count of bases not matched to a gene: 4. CDR3 bases: TGTGCCAGCAGTTCCCTAGCGGGGGGGGGCATTCAGTACTTC. Its translation: CASSSLAGGGIQYF.

The table lists this clonotype with many counts. The chain has TRBV12-3 or TRBV12-4 and TRBJ1-1; D is undetermined. Trimming left V 3 bases short and J 2 bases short, with 10 bases between. This CDR3 has 14 amino acids. CDR3 sequence: CASSFPGSNTEAFF. The CDR3 DNA reads TGTGCCAGCAGTTTCCCGGGGAGCAACACTGAAGCTTTCTTT.

This clonotype has a handful of counts. The V and J genes are TRBV5-1 and TRBJ1-6; no firm D call. CDR3 length: 15 amino acids. Per germline, CDR1 SGHRS and CDR2 YFSETQ. Trimming stripped 5 bases from V and 5 bases from J, with 14 bases between. The CDR3 region is CASRSDGADNSPLHF. DNA for the CDR3: TGCGCCAGCAGGTCTGACGGAGCCGATAATTCACCCCTCCACTTT. Complete variable domain (other parts from reference TRBV5-1 and TRBJ1-6): KAGVTQTPRYLIKTRGQQVTLSCSPISGHRSVSWYQQTPGQGLQFLFEYFSETQRNKGNFPGRFSGRQFSNSRSEMNVSTLELGDSALYLCASRSDGADNSPLHFGNGTRLTVT.

This clonotype was picked up a small number of times. The chain combines TRBV18 with TRBJ1-2; D may be TRBD1 (5 bases). Germline V gene lookup returns CDR1 KGHSH and CDR2 LQKENI. The CDR3 contains 14 residues. V gave up 5 bases and J gave up 6 bases, with 16 bases separating them. CDR3 amino acids: CASSSSGLSHGYTF. CDR3 in DNA: TGTGCCAGCTCATCATCAGGGTTAAGTCATGGCTACACCTTC.

The gene calls are TRBV12-3 or TRBV12-4 and TRBJ1-5; D unclear. CDR3 size: 12 residues. Deletions cut 4 bases from V and 7 bases from J, with 8 bases between. CDR3 sequence: CASSYQRQPQHF. The CDR3 DNA reads as TGTGCCAGCAGTTATCAAAGGCAGCCCCAGCATTTT.

Many counts were recorded for this clonotype. V gene TRBV15 combines with J gene TRBJ2-5, with D perhaps matching TRBD1 (6 bases). This CDR3 is built from 16 residues. The germline V and J ends were trimmed by 6 bases and 5 bases, with 22 bases remaining between them. Germline V lookup: CDR1 LNHNV, CDR2 YYDKDF (reference sequence). In DNA form, the CDR3 reads TGTGCCACCAGTGAACCCCCGGGACACCGACCCGAGACCCAGTACTTC. This sequence encodes CATSEPPGHRPETQYF.

This sequence joins TRBV29-1 and TRBJ1-2; no reliable D call. Trimming took off 4 bases at V and 2 bases at J, with 5 bases between the two ends. The length of the CDR3 is 11 residues. In germline, CDR1 is SQVTM, CDR2 ANQGSEA. The CDR3, as DNA: TGCAGCGTTGGGGAAAACTATGGCTACACCTTC. Its translation is CSVGENYGYTF.

This clonotype turned up a few times. The V call is TRBV12-3 or TRBV12-4, the J call TRBJ1-1; D not certain. V was pared by 1 base and J by 6 bases, with 6 bases between. The CDR3 length is 12 residues. CDR3 sequence: CASSLVGSEAFF. CDR3 coding DNA: TGTGCCAGCAGTTTAGTGGGGTCTGAAGCTTTCTTT.

The rearrangement links TRBV20-1 to TRBJ2-6; TRBD2 matches 13 bases. The V gene's germline CDR1 is DFQATT and CDR2 SNEGSKA (reference sequence). The ends lost 4 bases at V and 4 bases at J; junction bases unmatched: 7. This CDR3 spans 17 amino acids. The CDR3 here is CSATPGLAGVGANVLTF. As DNA, the CDR3 is TGCAGTGCTACCCCCGGACTAGCGGGGGTCGGGGCCAACGTCCTGACTTTC.

This clonotype was picked up many times. The chain has TRBV24-1 and TRBJ2-1; maybe TRBD1 (6 bases). Per the germline V gene, CDR1 is KGHDR and CDR2 is SFDVKD. V was shortened by 3 bases and J by 5 bases, with 13 bases between the two germline ends. This CDR3 has 15 residues. CDR3 sequence reads: CATSDPGVSNNEQFF. CDR3 nucleotide sequence: TGTGCCACCAGTGATCCAGGGGTGTCGAACAATGAGCAGTTCTTC.

For this clonotype: Germline and junction disagree at one end, which may indicate a read error. The genes are TRBV6-1 and TRBJ2-2; D ambiguous. The length of the CDR3 is 15 residues. The germline gives CDR1 MNHNS, CDR2 SASEGT. The CDR3 DNA reads as TGTGCCACCAGTCTAGATAACCCAGACACCGGGGAGCTGTTTTTT. Translating it yields CATSLDNPDTGELFF.

In its sample, this clonotype was seen many times. The chain employs TRBV20-1 and TRBJ1-5; unclear D gene. V was cut by 2 bases and J by 3 bases, with 8 bases left in between. The CDR3 contains 13 residues. Germline assignment: CDR1 DFQATT and CDR2 SNEGSKA (reference sequence). The CDR3 here is CSARLGNNQPQHF. Here the CDR3 DNA reads TGCAGTGCTAGATTGGGGAACAATCAGCCCCAGCATTTT.

This clonotype showed up many times. The chain carries TRBV12-3 or TRBV12-4 and TRBJ1-2, with 10 bases that match TRBD1. The CDR3 has 14 amino acids. Trimming cost V 5 bases and J 2 bases; bases outside gene matches: 2. CDR3 sequence reads: CASSPGQGNYGYTF. The CDR3 DNA sequence: TGTGCCAGCAGTCCGGGACAGGGGAACTATGGCTACACCTTC.

This clonotype was observed a handful of times. The CDR3 here is CASSPGREQFF. The CDR3 bases are TGTGCCAGCAGCCCGGGACGGGAGCAGTTCTTC. The chain employs TRBV14 and TRBJ2-1, with D perhaps TRBD1 or TRBD2 (5 bases each). This CDR3 is built from 11 residues. Germline V gene data show CDR1 as SGHDN and CDR2 as FVKESK. V shed 4 bases and J shed 10 bases, with 8 bases lying between them.

A few counts support this clonotype. The chain carries TRBV7-3 and TRBJ2-3; a weak D match, TRBD2 (6 bases). Looked up from germline, CDR1 is SGHTA and CDR2 is FQGTGA. Trimming shortened V by 2 bases and J by 6 bases, and 12 bases separated the two germline ends. CDR3 length: 14 amino acids. The CDR3 protein is CASSLGGARDTQYF. CDR3 DNA: TGTGCCAGCAGCTTAGGAGGGGCGAGGGATACGCAGTATTTT.

This clonotype was counted a few times. The CDR3 nucleotides are TGTGCCAGCAGCTCGAAGAGCGGACAGGGGGCTGGAGGAAACACCATATATTTT. It codes for CASSSKSGQGAGGNTIYF. This rearrangement joins TRBV11-2 to TRBJ1-3, with TRBD1 matching over 11 bases. The CDR3 runs to 18 residues. V gave up 4 bases and J gave up 4 bases; unmatched junction bases: 12. The V gene's germline CDR1 is SGHAT and CDR2 FQNNGV.

This clonotype was counted at least ten times. The genes are TRBV21-1 and TRBJ2-5; no DNA check was done on the table's D call, TRBD1. TRBV21-1 is given as a pseudogene. CDR3 size: 15 residues. CDR3 in amino acids: CASSNDTGRGETQYF. In DNA, the CDR3 is TGTGCCAGCAGCAACGATACAGGAAGGGGAGAGACCCAGTACTTC.

The CDR3 DNA follows: TGTGCCAGCTGCTCAAAGTGGACAGGAGGGGATGACAATCAGCCCCAGCATTTT. This codes for CASCSKWTGGDDNQPQHF. The rearrangement links TRBV11-1 to TRBJ1-5; TRBD1 matches 7 bases. V lost 8 bases and J lost 3; bases outside the gene matches: 19. CDR1 and CDR2 from the germline V gene are SGHAT and FQDESV (reference sequence). CDR3 size: 18 residues.